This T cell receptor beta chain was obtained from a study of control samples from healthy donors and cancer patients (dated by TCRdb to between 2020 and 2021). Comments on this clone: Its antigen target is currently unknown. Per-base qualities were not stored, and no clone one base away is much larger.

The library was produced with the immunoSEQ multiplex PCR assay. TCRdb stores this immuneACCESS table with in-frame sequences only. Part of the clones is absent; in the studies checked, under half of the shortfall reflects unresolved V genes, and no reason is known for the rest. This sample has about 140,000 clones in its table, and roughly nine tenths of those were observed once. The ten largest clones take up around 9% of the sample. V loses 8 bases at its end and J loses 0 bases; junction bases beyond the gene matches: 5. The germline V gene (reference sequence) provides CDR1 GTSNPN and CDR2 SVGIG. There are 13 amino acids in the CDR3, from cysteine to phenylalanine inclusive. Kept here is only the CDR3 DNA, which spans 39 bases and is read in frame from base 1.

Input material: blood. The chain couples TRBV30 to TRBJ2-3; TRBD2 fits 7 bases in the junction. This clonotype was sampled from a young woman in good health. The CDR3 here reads CAQISGSTDTQYF. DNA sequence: TGTGCCCAAATTAGCGGGAGCACAGATACGCAGTATTTT.